Below, 31 T cell receptor beta chains from the same sample are listed, as sequenced in a study of shared clonotypes between healthy human individuals. CD8 cells classed as naive were CD45RO-negative and positively selected for CCR7, excluding terminally differentiated effector memory CD45RA+ cells. Only in-frame clones appear in the TCRdb table, and some are missing; sequencing was by immunoSEQ multiplex PCR. Of about 580,000 clones listed, roughly 98% were seen once; the top ten hold 0.3%. Specimen: naive CD8+ T cells sorted from blood. Source of these receptors: a young man in good health.

The rearrangement uses TRBV15 and TRBJ2-2; D is unclear. CDR1 and CDR2 from the germline V gene are LNHNV and YYDKDF (reference sequence). The CDR3 has 15 amino acids. Trimming removed 5 bases from V and 4 bases from J, with 14 bases in between. The CDR3 DNA reads as TGTGCCACCAGCTTATCCATGCCGGTCACCGGGGAGCTGTTTTTT. Translating gives CATSLSMPVTGELFF.

The chain recombines TRBV28 with TRBJ1-1; no clear D gene. The CDR3 totals 14 residues. V lost 3 bases to trimming and J lost 1 base, with 9 bases between them. Looked up from germline, CDR1 is MDHEN and CDR2 is SYDVKM. The CDR3 region is CASSFEVTNTEAFF. CDR3 nucleotides: TGTGCCAGCAGTTTTGAGGTCACGAACACTGAAGCTTTCTTT.

The J gene is TRBJ2-1, the V gene TRBV13; tentatively, D is TRBD2 (5 bases). V was trimmed by 3 bases and J by 5 bases, leaving 29 bases between them. Germline lookup yields CDR1 PRHDT and CDR2 FYEKMQ (reference sequence). The CDR3 length is 20 residues. In nucleotides, the CDR3 is TGTGCCAGCAGCTTGCGTCTGGGGTTGGAAAGAGGACTGTCCGACAATGAGCAGTTCTTC. It translates to CASSLRLGLERGLSDNEQFF.

This sequence joins TRBV4-1 and TRBJ2-1; D call uncertain. V was trimmed by 2 bases and J by 9 bases, leaving 8 bases between them. Germline V CDR1 and CDR2: MGHRA, YSYEKL. The CDR3 length is 12 residues. The CDR3 spells CASSQFAGEQFF. DNA of the CDR3: TGCGCCAGCAGCCAATTCGCTGGTGAGCAGTTCTTC.

The chain has TRBV11-2 and TRBJ2-1, with D tentatively TRBD2 (5 bases). The germline gives CDR1 SGHAT, CDR2 FQNNGV. This CDR3 has 15 residues. Trimming removed 5 bases at V and 4 bases at J, with 15 bases between. CDR3 region: CASSHARAEYNEQFF. CDR3 DNA: TGTGCCAGCAGCCACGCCCGAGCGGAGTACAATGAGCAGTTCTTC.

The rearrangement links TRBV5-1 to TRBJ2-1, with TRBD2 as a possible D gene (6 bases). V was clipped by 1 base and J by 7 bases, with 15 bases between them. CDR1 and CDR2 (germline): SGHRS, YFSETQ. The CDR3 loop spans 15 amino acids. The CDR3 loop reads CASSLRGGGNNEQFF. CDR3 coding DNA: TGCGCCAGCAGCTTGAGGGGCGGAGGGAATAATGAGCAGTTCTTC.

The chain links TRBV10-3 to TRBJ2-7, with D possibly TRBD1 on 6 matching bases. CDR3 length: 11 residues. Trimming removed 6 bases from V and 3 bases from J, with 6 bases in between. Germline CDR1 is ENHRY and CDR2 is SYGVKD. CDR3: CAIRDSYEQYF. CDR3 sequence (DNA): TGTGCCATCAGGGACAGCTACGAGCAGTACTTC.

The chain combines TRBV13 with TRBJ2-3; D might be TRBD2 (6 bases). Germline V gene data show CDR1 as PRHDT and CDR2 as FYEKMQ (reference sequence). The germline V and J ends were trimmed by 2 bases and 2 bases, with 23 bases remaining between them. The CDR3 is 19 amino acids. Here the CDR3 reads CASSLYRYGGRESTDTQYF. In DNA form, the CDR3 reads TGTGCCAGCAGCTTATACCGTTACGGGGGAAGGGAATCCACAGATACGCAGTATTTT.

In DNA form, the CDR3 reads TGTGCCAGCAGTCCTCCGCGGCGTACTGAAGCTTTCTTT. It translates to CASSPPRRTEAFF. The chain employs TRBV27 and TRBJ1-1; D is uncertain. Germline lookup yields CDR1 MNHEY and CDR2 SMNVEV (reference sequence). Trimming removed 5 bases from V and 5 bases from J, with 12 bases in between. The CDR3 covers 13 residues.

V gene TRBV29-1 combines with J gene TRBJ1-3; D unclear. V was trimmed by 6 bases and J by 0 bases, leaving 15 bases between them. Germline CDR1 is SQVTM and CDR2 is ANQGSEA. The CDR3 is made up of 15 amino acids. The CDR3 protein is CSVTLVELSGNTIYF. Here the CDR3 DNA reads TGCAGCGTAACCCTCGTCGAACTCTCTGGAAACACCATATATTTT.

The chain uses TRBV7-6 and TRBJ1-3; 11 bases agree with TRBD1. The CDR3 runs to 15 residues. V shed 3 bases and J 4 bases; nucleotides not matched to a gene: 2. The germline CDR1 and CDR2 sequences are SGHVS and FNYEAQ. Written as DNA, the CDR3 is TGTGCCAGCAGCTTGGACAGGGGGCAAGGAAACACCATATATTTT. Translating gives CASSLDRGQGNTIYF.

This clone was picked up one time. CDR3 residues: CASSLGVGTEAFF. CDR3 DNA sequence: TGTGCCAGCAGCTTGGGGGTTGGCACTGAAGCTTTCTTT. This chain joins TRBV5-6 and TRBJ1-1; no clear D. This CDR3 has 13 amino acids. Germline CDR1 reads SGHDT; CDR2 reads YYEEEE. Between the trimmed V and J ends, which lost 0 bases and 4 bases, there was a span of 7 bases.

This sequence joins TRBV27 and TRBJ2-7, with TRBD2 matching 7 bases. The germline V gene encodes CDR1 MNHEY and CDR2 SMNVEV (reference sequence). The CDR3 is made up of 19 amino acids. V gave up 5 bases and J gave up 1 base; unmatched junction bases: 20. The CDR3 sequence is CASSGRGGREPVRSYEQYF. The CDR3 DNA reads TGTGCCAGCAGTGGCCGTGGAGGGAGGGAACCGGTAAGGTCCTACGAGCAGTACTTC.

This sequence joins TRBV27 and TRBJ2-7; possible D gene TRBD1, 5 bases. Trimming removed 6 bases at V and 1 base at J, with 16 bases between. The CDR3 loop spans 15 amino acids. Germline CDR1 is MNHEY and CDR2 is SMNVEV (reference sequence). This chain's CDR3 is CASRVAWGWSYEQYF. CDR3 nucleotides: TGTGCCAGCAGGGTGGCCTGGGGCTGGTCCTACGAGCAGTACTTC.

This clone has a single count. The rearrangement joins TRBV7-7 to TRBJ2-5; possible D gene TRBD1, 5 bases. CDR3 length: 15 residues. CDR1 and CDR2 from the germline V gene are SSHAT and FNYEAQ (reference sequence). Trimming removed 5 bases at V and 4 bases at J, with 17 bases between. The CDR3 DNA reads as TGTGCCAGCAGCCCGCCTGGTGCAGGGCGAGAGACCCAGTACTTC. This encodes CASSPPGAGRETQYF.

As to this clone: Other DNA sequences in this sample translate to the same CDR3. The rearrangement uses TRBV7-9 and TRBJ1-5, with unresolved D. Trimming removed 0 bases at V and 4 bases at J, with 1 base between. CDR3 length: 12 residues. Germline V lookup: CDR1 SEHNR, CDR2 FQNEAQ (reference sequence). The CDR3 protein is CASSLANQPQHF. The CDR3 DNA is TGTGCCAGCAGCTTAGCGAATCAGCCCCAGCATTTT.

The gene calls are TRBV9 and TRBJ2-7; D ambiguous. This CDR3 contains 16 residues. V lost 3 bases, J lost 0 bases, and 16 bases lay in between. The germline V gene encodes CDR1 SGDLS and CDR2 YYNGEE. The CDR3 DNA reads TGTGCCAGCAGCGGGGGTCCCTTTAATCCCTCCTACGAGCAGTACTTC. Its protein product is CASSGGPFNPSYEQYF.

The V call is TRBV5-1, the J call TRBJ2-3; perhaps TRBD1 as D (6 bases). CDR1 and CDR2 from the germline V gene are SGHRS and YFSETQ. V was shortened by 4 bases and J by 1 base, with 13 bases between the two germline ends. The CDR3 consists of 15 residues. In DNA, the CDR3 is TGCGCCAGCAGCCATCCTGGGGGCCGCACAGATACGCAGTATTTT. This sequence encodes CASSHPGGRTDTQYF.

The count of this clone is one. V and J are TRBV6-6 and TRBJ1-2; D is uncertain. CDR3 length: 13 residues. Germline V gene sequence: CDR1 MNHNY, CDR2 SVGAGI (reference sequence). V lost 6 bases to trimming and J lost 5 bases, with 13 bases between them. The CDR3 loop is CASSPGPGYGYTF. CDR3 nucleotides: TGTGCCAGCAGCCCGGGCCCGGGTTATGGCTACACCTTC.

This chain uses TRBV27 with TRBJ1-5; 9 bases agree with TRBD1. Per the germline V gene, CDR1 is MNHEY and CDR2 is SMNVEV (reference sequence). J gave up 4 bases and V 4 bases, and 5 bases lay outside the gene matches. CDR3 length: 15 amino acids. The CDR3 bases are TGTGCCAGCAGTTCCAACAGGGGGCGTAATCAGCCCCAGCATTTT. Translation: CASSSNRGRNQPQHF.

The chain has TRBV7-6 and TRBJ2-7, with 7 bases matching TRBD1. The trim removed 3 bases at V and 6 bases at J, leaving 5 bases unmatched. The CDR3 loop spans 13 amino acids. Germline CDR1 SGHVS, CDR2 FNYEAQ. In DNA, the CDR3 is TGTGCCAGCAGCTTCCGGGACAGTTTCGAGCAGTACTTC. As protein: CASSFRDSFEQYF.

The rearrangement uses TRBV4-3 and TRBJ2-7; 14 nucleotides agree with TRBD2. This CDR3 comprises 16 residues. Trimming took 1 base from V and 4 from J; bases not matched to a gene: 3. Germline V gene sequence: CDR1 LGHNA, CDR2 YSLEER. The CDR3 protein is CASSQAGLAGGYEQYF. The CDR3 nucleotides read TGCGCCAGCAGCCAAGCCGGACTAGCGGGAGGTTACGAGCAGTACTTC.

The V call is TRBV30, the J call TRBJ1-2; D gene ambiguous. The length of the CDR3 is 15 residues. Germline V gene lookup returns CDR1 GTSNPN and CDR2 SVGIG (reference sequence). The germline V and J ends were trimmed by 5 bases and 2 bases, with 18 bases remaining between them. CDR3 loop: CAWEELVPPNYGYTF. CDR3 DNA sequence: TGTGCCTGGGAAGAACTGGTTCCCCCCAACTATGGCTACACCTTC.

A single count supports this clone. CDR3 nucleotides: TGTGCCAGCAGCTCAATAGCCGCTCAAGAGACCCAGTACTTC. Translating gives CASSSIAAQETQYF. The V gene is TRBV7-2, the J gene TRBJ2-5; D gene ambiguous. This CDR3 has 14 amino acids. Germline V CDR1 and CDR2: SGHTA, FQGNSA. The V end lost 4 bases, the J end lost 2 bases, and 11 bases lay between the germline ends.

In its sample, this clone was seen once. The chain joins TRBV4-3 to TRBJ2-7; D is perhaps TRBD1 or TRBD2 (6 bases each). Germline V lookup: CDR1 LGHNA, CDR2 YSLEER. This CDR3 has 14 residues. The V end lost 0 bases, the J end lost 6 bases, and 12 bases lay between the germline ends. The CDR3 region is CASSQDSGAVEQYF. DNA of the CDR3: TGCGCCAGCAGCCAAGATTCGGGGGCTGTCGAGCAGTACTTC.

V is TRBV19 and J is TRBJ2-7; D unresolved. CDR1 LNHDA and CDR2 SQIVND come from the germline V gene (reference sequence). V was trimmed by 5 bases and J by 3 bases, leaving 11 bases between them. The CDR3 has 13 amino acids. The CDR3 spells CASSAAMSYEQYF. CDR3 nucleotide sequence: TGTGCCAGTAGTGCCGCGATGAGCTACGAGCAGTACTTC.

This clone was detected once. The chain employs TRBV5-5 and TRBJ2-1; D call uncertain. The V end was cut by 1 base, the J end by 9 bases, with 14 bases between. The CDR3 loop spans 14 amino acids. Germline-derived CDR1 and CDR2 are SGHKS and YYEKEE (reference sequence). CDR3 in amino acids: CASSLSLELPEQFF. The CDR3 region has the DNA TGTGCCAGCAGCTTGAGTCTTGAACTTCCTGAGCAGTTCTTC.

Regarding this clone: In this CDR3 the conserved last residue, phenylalanine or tryptophan, is missing, so a read error is likely. The V call is TRBV28, the J call TRBJ2-7, with 11 bases identical to TRBD2. This CDR3 region has 15 residues. Germline values: CDR1 MDHEN, CDR2 SYDVKM. J was trimmed by 1 base and V by 3 bases; bases with no gene match: 2. CDR3 in DNA: TGTGCCAGCAGTTTTCTAGCGGGAGGTTCCTACGAGCAGTACCTC. The encoded protein is CASSFLAGGSYEQYL.

The rearrangement uses TRBV15 and TRBJ2-3; 14 positions agree with TRBD2. CDR1 and CDR2 from the germline V gene are LNHNV and YYDKDF (reference sequence). The CDR3 sequence is 20 residues long. The J segment lost 2 bases and the V segment lost 3 bases, leaving 13 bases of the junction unmatched. The DNA of the CDR3 is TGTGCCACCAGCAGTTATCCCGGGACTAGCGGGAGCGATACCACAGATACGCAGTATTTT. The encoded protein is CATSSYPGTSGSDTTDTQYF.

This clone was found once. The chain combines TRBV4-1 with TRBJ1-4; D remains unclear. The CDR3 is 13 amino acids. Germline lookup yields CDR1 MGHRA and CDR2 YSYEKL. V dropped 0 bases and J dropped 8 bases, with 7 bases sitting between them. The CDR3 reads CASSQDPLEKLFF. CDR3 sequence (DNA): TGCGCCAGCAGCCAAGATCCGCTCGAAAAACTGTTTTTT.

The chain has TRBV7-9 and TRBJ2-5; D unresolved. CDR1 is SEHNR and CDR2 is FQNEAQ in the germline V gene (reference sequence). The CDR3 runs 13 residues. V was shortened by 4 bases and J by 1 base, with 7 bases between the two germline ends. CDR3 DNA: TGTGCCAGCAGCTCCCCCGTCCAAGAGACCCAGTACTTC. It specifies CASSSPVQETQYF. The variable domain in full, with the rest retrieved from reference TRBV7-9 and TRBJ2-5, is DTGVSQNPRHKITKRGQNVTFRCDPISEHNRLYWYRQTLGQGPEFLTYFQNEAQLEKSRLLSDRFSAERPKGSFSTLEIQRTEQGDSAMYLCASSSPVQETQYFGPGTRLLVL.